This TCR beta chain emerged from a study of blood T cell repertoires in COVID-19. Study in general: Nucleic acid was either cDNA or gDNA, and it came from T cells, B-cell-depleted T cells, or PBMCs.

The ends lost 2 bases at V and 5 bases at J; junction bases unmatched: 8. This CDR3 contains 16 residues. Germline V CDR1 and CDR2: SGHDT, YYEEEE. The assay was immunoSEQ multiplex PCR, and TCRdb's table has in-frame clones only and misses some. The table shows approximately 170,000 clones, with roughly four fifths occurring only once. The sequenced sample consisted of peripheral blood. This sequence was found in a man between 65 and 85 years old who had recovered from COVID-19. This chain uses TRBV5-6 with TRBJ1-5; 9 bases are shared with TRBD1. The CDR3 loop reads CASSLWGQGLHQPQHF. The CDR3 nucleotides are TGTGCCAGCAGCTTATGGGGACAGGGTCTTCATCAGCCCCAGCATTTT.